This TCR beta chain came from a study of shared clonotypes between healthy human individuals. Germline CDR1 and CDR2: WNHNN and SYGVQD (reference sequence). V shed 4 bases and J 1 base; nucleotides not matched to a gene: 3. This CDR3 region has 15 residues. Comment on this clone: The sample holds other DNA sequences that translate to the same CDR3.

Profiled with immunoSEQ multiplex PCR; TCRdb holds only in-frame clones, not every one. The table lists around 2.1 million clones, around 95% of them singletons. The V call is TRBV10-1, the J call TRBJ2-1, with 8 bases matching TRBD2. The sequenced sample consisted of naive CD4+ T cells sorted from blood. The subset is: CD45RA+ positively selected. The sequence was obtained from a man younger than 35 in good health. The chain's CDR3 is CASSASGGSYNEQFF. In DNA, the CDR3 is TGCGCCAGCAGTGCGAGCGGGGGATCCTACAATGAGCAGTTCTTC.